Here is one TCR beta chain with its context. Its antigen is not known. This sample's time point: pre-treatment baseline. TIE cells were CD3+ CD4- CD8+ CD45RA- CD45RO-high CD27- CCR7- memory T cells. Blood was drawn before treatment and at week 3 after checkpoint blockade. Assay used: immunoSEQ multiplex PCR; TCRdb lists only in-frame clones, some missing. The sample lists several hundred clones; around 77% were seen once. This sample was included in a study of blood T cell dynamics during melanoma immunotherapy. Study-wide results and caveats: Cell-free DNA CDR3 sequences most resembled the immune-effector CD8+ subset, which was also most clonal.

This sample comprised CD8+ T cells from blood, obtained from a patient treated with checkpoint blockade. This TCR was recovered from a human donor with melanoma.

CDR3 region: CASSETANYGYTF. Here the CDR3 DNA reads TGTGCCAGCAGTGAAACAGCGAACTATGGCTACACCTTC. V is TRBV2 and J is TRBJ1-2; D not certain. The CDR3 length is 13 residues. Trimming cost V 2 bases and J 2 bases, with 6 bases left between them. The V gene's germline CDR1 is SNHLY and CDR2 FYNNEI.